Below, 6 T cell receptor beta chains from the same sample are listed, as sequenced in a study of blood T cell repertoires in COVID-19. Generated by immunoSEQ multiplex PCR, the TCRdb table keeps only in-frame clones and is missing some. The sample contains about 260,000 clones, more than 85% of which appear only once. The specimen sequenced was peripheral blood. The receptor set was obtained from a person between 18 and 35 years old with COVID-19, enrolled during active disease.

The rearrangement uses TRBV6-6 and TRBJ2-2, with TRBD1 as a possible D gene (6 bases). Germline assignment: CDR1 MNHNY and CDR2 SVGAGI (reference sequence). The V and J ends lost 11 bases and 0 bases respectively, with 10 bases between them. The CDR3 consists of 13 residues. The CDR3 reads CASHRANTGELFF. CDR3 coding DNA: TGTGCCTCACACAGGGCGAACACCGGGGAGCTGTTTTTT.

V is TRBV24-1 and J is TRBJ2-3; no firm D call. V gave up 11 bases and J gave up 1 base, with 12 bases separating them. In germline, CDR1 is KGHDR, CDR2 SFDVKD. The CDR3 covers 13 residues. The CDR3 coding sequence is TGTGCCATCCGCCCTAGTGGCACAGATACGCAGTATTTT. Its protein product is CAIRPSGTDTQYF.

CDR3 in DNA: TGTGCCACCAGCAGAGATTCTGAGGATGACGGATCTGGAAACACCATATATTTT. This sequence encodes CATSRDSEDDGSGNTIYF. The V gene is TRBV15, the J gene TRBJ1-3; no clear D gene. The V end lost 0 bases, the J end lost 1 base, and 16 bases lay between the germline ends. This CDR3 contains 18 residues. Germline-derived CDR1 and CDR2 are LNHNV and YYDKDF (reference sequence). Filled out from reference TRBV15 and TRBJ1-3, the complete variable domain reads DAMVIQNPRYQVTQFGKPVTLSCSQTLNHNVMYWYQQKSSQAPKLLFHYYDKDFNNEADTPDNFQSRRPNTSFCFLDIRSPGLGDTAMYLCATSRDSEDDGSGNTIYFGEGSWLTVV.

The chain recombines TRBV6-6 with TRBJ1-2, with D possibly matching TRBD1 (5 bases). The germline V gene has CDR1 MNHNY and CDR2 SVGAGI (reference sequence). The V and J ends lost 2 bases and 7 bases respectively, with 17 bases between them. This CDR3 is built from 15 residues. CDR3 nucleotide sequence: TGTGCCAGCAGTTACAACCCGGGGGTGGGTGGTGGCTACACCTTC. Protein product: CASSYNPGVGGGYTF.

V gene TRBV9 combines with J gene TRBJ2-7, with D possibly matching TRBD2 (5 bases). Germline V gives CDR1 SGDLS, CDR2 YYNGEE. The CDR3 is 14 residues long. Trimming cost V 4 bases and J 6 bases, with 17 bases left between them. The DNA for the CDR3 is TGTGCCAGCAGCCCTTCGGGATCCTTCTCCGAGCAGTACTTC. Translating it yields CASSPSGSFSEQYF.

The chain is built from TRBV9 and TRBJ2-3, with 9 positions matching TRBD2. Losses at the gene ends were 0 bases for V and 2 bases for J; bases not matched to a gene: 7. The CDR3 length is 17 residues. Germline V gene lookup returns CDR1 SGDLS and CDR2 YYNGEE. This CDR3 reads CASSVAGGTSHTDTQYF. The CDR3 DNA is TGTGCCAGCAGCGTAGCCGGGGGGACTAGCCACACAGATACGCAGTATTTT. Full variable domain (outside the CDR3, taken from reference TRBV9 and TRBJ2-3): DSGVTQTPKHLITATGQRVTLRCSPRSGDLSVYWYQQSLDQGLQFLIQYYNGEERAKGNILERFSAQQFPDLHSELNLSSLELGDSALYFCASSVAGGTSHTDTQYFGPGTRLTVL.